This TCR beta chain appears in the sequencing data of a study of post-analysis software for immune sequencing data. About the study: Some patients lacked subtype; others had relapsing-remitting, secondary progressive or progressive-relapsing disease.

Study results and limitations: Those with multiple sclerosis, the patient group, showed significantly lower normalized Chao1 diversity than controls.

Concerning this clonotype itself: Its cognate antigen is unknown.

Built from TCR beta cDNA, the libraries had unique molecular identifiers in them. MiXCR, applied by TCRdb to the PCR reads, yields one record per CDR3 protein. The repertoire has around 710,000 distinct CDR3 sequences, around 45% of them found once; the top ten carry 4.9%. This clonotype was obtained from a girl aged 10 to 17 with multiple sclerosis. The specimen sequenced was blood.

CDR3 protein: CASSLDMRGSSYNEQFF. The DNA of the CDR3 is TGTGCCAGCAGCTTAGATATGCGGGGCAGCTCCTACAATGAGCAGTTCTTC. V gene TRBV11-3 combines with J gene TRBJ2-1, with D possibly being TRBD2 (6 bases). The CDR3 has 17 amino acids. Germline CDR1 SGHNT, CDR2 YENEEA. Trimming pared 0 bases from V and 0 bases from J, leaving 12 bases between.